This T cell receptor (beta chain) was identified during a study of blood T cell repertoires in COVID-19. Turning to the study itself: Researchers got acute and convalescent COVID-19 samples from the United States, Italy and Spain. In each case, the material was cDNA or gDNA derived from T cells, B-cell-depleted T cells, or PBMCs.

Looked up from germline, CDR1 is SGHAT and CDR2 is FQNNGV. Deletions cut 5 bases from V and 1 base from J, with 18 bases between. This CDR3 contains 16 residues. In the original analysis: Reference gene primer amplification yielded estimated nucleated cell counts. Measured with immunoSEQ multiplex PCR; TCRdb has only the in-frame clones, and not every one. Clone size and the V and J calls come from that table; the DNA yielded D and trimming. This table holds under 60,000 clones, nearly 90% found once. This clonotype was sampled from a man aged 55 to 70 with acute or convalescent COVID-19. Material: peripheral blood. The rearrangement links TRBV11-2 to TRBJ2-7; D perhaps matches TRBD1 (6 bases). CDR3 region: CASSRAGQWASYEQYF. The CDR3 DNA sequence: TGTGCCAGCAGCCGCGCCGGACAGTGGGCTTCCTACGAGCAGTACTTC.